Reported below is one TCR beta chain. Its matching antigen is unknown. The data derive from a study of CD4 T cells in relation to SARS-CoV-2 and coronaviruses. The germline V gene has CDR1 LNHDA and CDR2 SQIVND (reference sequence). This CDR3 is built from 15 residues. V was trimmed by 8 bases and J by 4 bases, leaving 17 bases between them. TCRdb's table, derived via immunoSEQ multiplex PCR, lists solely in-frame clones and lacks some. The table has about 30,000 clones, approximately 80% seen once. CD4+ T cells from unexposed donors were obtained before the COVID-19 pandemic (2011-2018). Isolation of CD4+ T cells took place after about 9 days in culture.

The receptor comes from a human donor in good health. Source material: CD4+ T cells from PBMCs, cultured in vitro. V gene TRBV19 combines with J gene TRBJ2-2; D assignment may be TRBD1 or TRBD2 (6 bases each). This chain's CDR3 is CASHWGASLTGELFF. CDR3 bases: TGTGCCAGTCATTGGGGGGCCTCGCTCACCGGGGAGCTGTTTTTT.